The 8 T cell receptor beta chains below come from one sample, sequenced in a study of OX40 agonist ivuxolimab in advanced cancers. Using immunoSEQ multiplex PCR, the repertoire was profiled, and TCRdb retains in-frame clones only, with some absent. The sample lists 22,000 or so clones, approximately 87% occurring once. Here the sequenced sample was CD4+ or CD8+ T cells sorted from blood, taken in a trial of the OX40 agonist ivuxolimab. The receptors come from an adult with an advanced solid tumor such as melanoma, head and neck, liver or kidney cancer.

The chain combines TRBV29-1 with TRBJ2-1, with 7 bases matching TRBD2. Germline loops: CDR1 SQVTM, CDR2 ANQGSEA. Germline trimming cut 5 bases from V and 6 bases from J; bases unmatched to any gene: 13. CDR3 size: 15 residues. The CDR3 loop is CSVPLGGRASNEQFF. CDR3 in DNA: TGCAGCGTTCCTTTAGGTGGGAGGGCAAGCAATGAGCAGTTCTTC.

V is TRBV13 and J is TRBJ2-7; D ambiguous. The CDR3 loop spans 17 amino acids. V lost 0 bases and J 6 bases, leaving 21 bases between the germline ends. CDR1 PRHDT and CDR2 FYEKMQ come from the germline V gene (reference sequence). The CDR3, as DNA: TGTGCCAGCAGCTTAGGCCCGCTGGACGGAACGAAGGGCGAGCAGTACTTC. It codes for CASSLGPLDGTKGEQYF. Using reference TRBV13 and TRBJ2-7 for the parts outside the CDR3, the full variable domain is AAGVIQSPRHLIKEKRETATLKCYPIPRHDTVYWYQQGPGQDPQFLISFYEKMQSDKGSIPDRFSAQQFSDYHSELNMSSLELGDSALYFCASSLGPLDGTKGEQYFGPGTRLTVT.

V usage is TRBV11-2 and J usage is TRBJ2-1, with D possibly being TRBD2 (5 bases). The V gene's germline CDR1 is SGHAT and CDR2 FQNNGV. Trimming stripped 5 bases from V and 6 bases from J, with 8 bases between. This CDR3 contains 12 residues. CDR3 sequence (DNA): TGTGCCAGCAGCCCTGAGGGCAATGAGCAGTTCTTC. Amino acid sequence: CASSPEGNEQFF. Drawing the rest from reference TRBV11-2 and TRBJ2-1, the complete variable domain is EAGVAQSPRYKIIEKRQSVAFWCNPISGHATLYWYQQILGQGPKLLIQFQNNGVVDDSQLPKDRFSAERLKGVDSTLKIQPAKLEDSAVYLCASSPEGNEQFFGPGTRLTVL.

The chain combines TRBV19 with TRBJ2-7; 9 bases agree with TRBD2. The CDR3 spans 11 residues. CDR1 LNHDA and CDR2 SQIVND come from the germline V gene (reference sequence). Trimming at V came to 10 bases and at J to 7 bases, leaving 5 bases not matched to a gene. The CDR3 sequence is CATELAGEQYF. CDR3 DNA: TGTGCCACCGAGCTAGCGGGAGAGCAGTACTTC.

V usage is TRBV27 and J usage is TRBJ1-1, with D perhaps matching TRBD1 (6 bases). The CDR3 consists of 14 residues. Germline CDR1 is MNHEY and CDR2 is SMNVEV (reference sequence). Trimming pared 5 bases from V and 8 bases from J, leaving 18 bases between. The CDR3 spells CASSRITGIEEAFF. CDR3 coding DNA: TGTGCCAGCAGTCGAATCACAGGGATCGAGGAAGCTTTCTTT.

The chain is built from TRBV7-9 and TRBJ1-5; no clear D. Germline assignment: CDR1 SEHNR and CDR2 FQNEAQ (reference sequence). The CDR3 runs 12 residues. Trimming removed 5 bases from V and 0 bases from J, with 2 bases in between. This CDR3 reads CASSVSNQPQHF. The CDR3 coding sequence is TGTGCCAGCAGCGTTAGCAATCAGCCCCAGCATTTT.

This rearrangement joins TRBV11-3 to TRBJ2-1; TRBD2 matches 9 bases. Germline V gives CDR1 SGHNT, CDR2 YENEEA. CDR3 length: 15 residues. V lost 1 base and J lost 4; bases outside the gene matches: 2. CDR3 DNA sequence: TGTGCCAGCAGCTTAGGGACTAGCGTTTACAATGAGCAGTTCTTC. It is translated as CASSLGTSVYNEQFF.

V is TRBV27 and J is TRBJ2-1; 13 bases map to TRBD2. The V segment lost 8 bases and the J segment 5 bases; nucleotides outside the gene matches: 3. The germline V gene encodes CDR1 MNHEY and CDR2 SMNVEV (reference sequence). The CDR3 spans 14 residues. Here the CDR3 reads CASVGLAGNNEQFF. The CDR3 nucleotides are TGTGCCAGCGTGGGACTAGCGGGGAACAATGAGCAGTTCTTC.